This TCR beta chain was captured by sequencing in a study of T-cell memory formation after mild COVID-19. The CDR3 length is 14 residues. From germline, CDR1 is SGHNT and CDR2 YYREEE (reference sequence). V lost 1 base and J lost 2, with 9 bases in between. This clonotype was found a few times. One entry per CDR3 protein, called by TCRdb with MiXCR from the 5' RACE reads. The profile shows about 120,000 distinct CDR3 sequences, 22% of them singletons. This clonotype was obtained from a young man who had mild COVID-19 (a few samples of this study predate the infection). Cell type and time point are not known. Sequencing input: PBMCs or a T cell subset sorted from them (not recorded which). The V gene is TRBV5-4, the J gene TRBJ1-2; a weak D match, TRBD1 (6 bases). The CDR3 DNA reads TGTGCCAGCAGCTTGACAGGGTCCAACTATGGCTACACCTTC. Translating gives CASSLTGSNYGYTF. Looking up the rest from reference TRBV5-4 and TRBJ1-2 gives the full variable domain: ETGVTQSPTHLIKTRGQQVTLRCSSQSGHNTVSWYQQALGQGPQFIFQYYREEENGRGNFPPRFSGLQFPNYSSELNVNALELDDSALYLCASSLTGSNYGYTFGSGTRLTVV.